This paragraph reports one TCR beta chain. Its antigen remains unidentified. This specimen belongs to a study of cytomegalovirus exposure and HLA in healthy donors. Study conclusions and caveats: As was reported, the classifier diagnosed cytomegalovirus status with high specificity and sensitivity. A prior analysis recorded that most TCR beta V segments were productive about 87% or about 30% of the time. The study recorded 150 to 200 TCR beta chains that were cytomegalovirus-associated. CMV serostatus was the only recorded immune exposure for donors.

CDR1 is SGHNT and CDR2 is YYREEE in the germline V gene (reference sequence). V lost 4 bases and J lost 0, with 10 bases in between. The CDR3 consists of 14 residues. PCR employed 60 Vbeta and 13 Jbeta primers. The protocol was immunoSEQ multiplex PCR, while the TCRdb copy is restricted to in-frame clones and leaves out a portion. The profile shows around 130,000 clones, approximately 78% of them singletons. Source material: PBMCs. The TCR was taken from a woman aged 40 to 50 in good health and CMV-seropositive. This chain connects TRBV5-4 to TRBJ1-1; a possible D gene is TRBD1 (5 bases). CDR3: CASSDPDMNTEAFF. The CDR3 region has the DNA TGTGCCAGCAGCGACCCGGACATGAACACTGAAGCTTTCTTT.